This T cell receptor beta chain stems from a study of post-analysis software for immune sequencing data. Across the study: Included courses were relapsing-remitting and secondary progressive multiple sclerosis; progressive-relapsing multiple sclerosis was also included.

Presence of unique molecular identifiers characterized the TCR beta cDNA libraries. TCRdb recomputed calls from the PCR reads with MiXCR, one row per CDR3 protein. The table lists approximately 690,000 distinct CDR3 sequences, approximately 60% of them singletons, with about 11% in the top ten. With regard to this clonotype: No antigen is known for it.

J was trimmed by 1 base and V by 4 bases; bases with no gene match: 5. The CDR3 is 15 amino acids. Overall study results and limits: Comparison of patients with controls showed five TRBV segments more frequent in patients, TRBV5-6, TRBV5-1 and TRBV20-1 among them. Multiple sclerosis patients showed significantly lower normalized Chao1 diversity than controls did. Same-batch preparations were strongly co-clustered by F measure.

Source material: blood. The sequence derives from a girl aged 2 to 10 with multiple sclerosis. V and J are TRBV12-3 or TRBV12-4 and TRBJ1-1, with TRBD1 matching over 8 bases. Here the CDR3 reads CASSSPQGGNTEAFF. CDR3 bases: TGTGCCAGCAGTTCGCCACAGGGGGGGAACACTGAAGCTTTCTTT.